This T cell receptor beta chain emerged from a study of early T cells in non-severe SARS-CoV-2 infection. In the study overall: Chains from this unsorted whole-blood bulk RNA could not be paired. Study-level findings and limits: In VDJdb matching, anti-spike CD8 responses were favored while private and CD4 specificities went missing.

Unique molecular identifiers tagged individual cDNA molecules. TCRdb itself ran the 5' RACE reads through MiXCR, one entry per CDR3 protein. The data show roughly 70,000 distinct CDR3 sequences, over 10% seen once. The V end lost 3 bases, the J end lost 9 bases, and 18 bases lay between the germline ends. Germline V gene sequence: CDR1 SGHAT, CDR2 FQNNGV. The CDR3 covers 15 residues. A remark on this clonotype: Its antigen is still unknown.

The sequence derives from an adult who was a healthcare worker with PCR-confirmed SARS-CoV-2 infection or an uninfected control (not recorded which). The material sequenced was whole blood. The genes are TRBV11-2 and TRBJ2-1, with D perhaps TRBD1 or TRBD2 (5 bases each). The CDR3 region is CASSFLSMGDGEQFF. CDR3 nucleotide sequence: TGTGCCAGCAGCTTCCTCTCGATGGGGGACGGTGAGCAGTTCTTC.